Described below is a single T cell receptor (beta chain) sequence and its context. What it recognizes is unknown. Treatment given: roughly 11-day PBMC culture with coronavirus spike peptide pools or control peptides (ViraFEST assay). Oncomine TCR Beta short-read sequencing was applied to DNA from cultured CD4+ T cells. Cultures of CD4+ T cells served as the source for extracting genomic DNA. TCRdb recomputed calls from the PCR reads with MiXCR, one row per CDR3 protein. The profile shows just under 20,000 distinct CDR3 sequences, 40% to 45% of them singletons. This record belongs to a study of vaccination and CD4 T cells after COVID-19. About the research overall: Spike peptides, overlapping and drawn from SARS-CoV-2, HCoV-NL63, HCoV-OC43 and HCoV-229E, were used to stimulate cells. The authors gave control cultures a CEFX pool, an HIV-1 Nef pool, or no peptide.

The receptor's source is a human donor who received a COVID-19 vaccine. This specimen was CD4+ T cells from blood, cultured in vitro, taken before SARS-CoV-2 vaccination.

CDR3 coding DNA: TGCGCCAGCAGCTGGGAGACTAGCGGGGTGGGCACAGATACGCAGTATTTT. Residues: CASSWETSGVGTDTQYF. This rearrangement joins TRBV5-1 to TRBJ2-3, with 11 bases aligning to TRBD2. Trimming cost V 3 bases and J 1 base; bases outside gene matches: 7. The CDR3 runs 17 residues. Germline-derived CDR1 and CDR2 are SGHRS and YFSETQ.